Listed below are T cell receptor beta chains from one sample, sequenced in a study of post-analysis software for immune sequencing data. Via MiXCR, TCRdb re-called the PCR reads, giving one row per CDR3 protein. The sample yields about 430,000 distinct CDR3 sequences, approximately 37% seen once. What was sequenced was blood. The receptors here all came from a girl between 2 and 10 years old with multiple sclerosis. CDR3s include the opening cysteine and the closing phenylalanine or tryptophan. D genes are given only for firm matches. Clone size is given for some rows only: seen once, a few or many times, or a class if the clone is expanded.

>.|TRBJ2-1|TRBD2|TRBV16
TGTGCCAGCAGTCTCAATCGCGGGGGGGGACCCTACAATGACCAGTTCTTC
CASSLNRGGGPYNDQFF
>.|TRBJ1-2|.|TRBV12-3/TRBV12-4
TGTGCCAGCAGTTTAACTCCCCGGTATGGCTACACCTTC
CASSLTPRYGYTF
>few|TRBJ2-7|TRBD2|TRBV11-2
TGTGCCAGCATCGGTAATAGCGGGATGGTCTACGAGCAGTACTTC
CASIGNSGMVYEQYF
>.|TRBJ1-5|.|TRBV12-3/TRBV12-4
TGTGCCAGCAGTTTATCATCGGATCTAGGCAATCAGCCCCAGCATTTT
CASSLSSDLGNQPQHF
>.|TRBJ2-7|TRBD1|TRBV13
TGTGCCAGCAGCTCGGACAGGGGAGGTAACTACGAGCAGTACTTC
CASSSDRGGNYEQYF
>.|TRBJ2-3|.|TRBV20-1
TGCAGTGCTAGGGGGTTCCGGGGAGATACGCAGTATTTT
CSARGFRGDTQYF
>few|TRBJ2-4|TRBD1|TRBV12-3/TRBV12-4
TGTGCCAGCAGCAAAAGGACAGGGAAGGGAAACATTCAGTACTTC
CASSKRTGKGNIQYF
>.|TRBJ2-7|.|TRBV6-1
TGTGCCAGCAGGACAGGCCCCACCTACGAGCAGTACTTC
CASRTGPTYEQYF
>few|TRBJ1-5|.|TRBV7-9
TGTGCCAGCAGCTTAGGGGGGGTCAGGGAAGTAAGGCAGCCCCAGCATTTT
CASSLGGVREVRQPQHF
>few|TRBJ2-7|.|TRBV7-6
TGTGCCAGCAGGGACACGGACCGGGACGAGCAGTACTTC
CASRDTDRDEQYF
>.|TRBJ2-2|.|TRBV5-1
TGCGCCAGCAGCTTGGCCGGGGATTTTCGCACCGGGGAGCGGTTTTTT
CASSLAGDFRTGERFF
>.|TRBJ2-7|TRBD1|TRBV15
TGTGCCACCAGCAGAGATCCAGGACAGGTCGAGCAGTACTTC
CATSRDPGQVEQYF
>.|TRBJ1-4|TRBD1|TRBV15
TGTGCCACCAGCTCGAGACAGGGGGAAGTAAAACTGTTTTTT
CATSSRQGEVKLFF
>.|TRBJ2-2|.|TRBV21-1
TGTGCCAGCAGCACCACTAGGGACCACGGGGAGCTGTTTTTT
CASSTTRDHGELFF
>.|TRBJ2-5|.|TRBV3-1
TGTGCCAGCAGCCAAGAGGGGACCGCGCAGTACTTC
CASSQEGTAQYF
>.|TRBJ2-2|.|TRBV15
TGTGCCACCGCAGGACCGGTGGGGCGCGACACCGGGGAGCTGTTTTTT
CATAGPVGRDTGELFF
>.|TRBJ1-1|.|TRBV15
TGTGCCACCAGCAGAGATTGGAACACTGAAGCTTTCTTT
CATSRDWNTEAFF
>few|TRBJ1-2|TRBD1|TRBV27
TGTGCCAGCAGTCCCCAACCGACAGGGTCGGGCTACACCTTC
CASSPQPTGSGYTF
>.|TRBJ2-7|.|TRBV10-3
TGTGCCATCAGTGCCTATAAGATCACCTACGAGCAGTACTTC
CAISAYKITYEQYF
>.|TRBJ1-1|TRBD1|TRBV12-3/TRBV12-4
TGTGCCAGCAGTCCACAGGGGACCCTCGGGCACACTGAAGCTTTCTTT
CASSPQGTLGHTEAFF
>few|TRBJ2-3|TRBD1|TRBV20-1
TGCAGTGCTAGTAGACAGGGCCGAGGGACAGATACGCAGTATTTT
CSASRQGRGTDTQYF
>few|TRBJ1-1|TRBD1|TRBV11-2
TGTGCCAGCAGCTTAGCTGCAGGGGGCTCTACTGAAGCTTTCTTT
CASSLAAGGSTEAFF
>once|TRBJ2-3|TRBD2|TRBV5-1
TGCGCCAGCGGCTTGTTTCGGGGGGGGACCGGAACAGATACGCAGTATTTT
CASGLFRGGTGTDTQYF
>few|TRBJ2-1|.|TRBV5-1
TGCGCCAGCAGCTTGGCCGAGGAGAGTGAGCAGTTCTTC
CASSLAEESEQFF
>few|TRBJ1-2|.|TRBV10-3
TGTGCCATCAGTGATGACAACAGGGTCGCTAACTATGGCTACACCTTC
CAISDDNRVANYGYTF
>once|TRBJ1-4|.|TRBV2
TGTGCCAGCAGGGGCCCGATAATCCAACGGGGACTGTTTTTT
CASRGPIIQRGLFF